A single sample gave rise to the 12 T cell receptor beta chains below, sequenced in a study of T cell repertoires in cytomegalovirus infection. TCRdb itself ran the reads through MiXCR, one entry per CDR3 protein. The sample holds 100,000 to 150,000 distinct CDR3 sequences; 7% to 10% are singletons and the top ten take over 9.5%. Sequenced: PBMCs. The origin of the receptors is a human donor in good health (CMV status not recorded). Some clones in this sample may be carry-over from other donors' samples.

The sample holds many counts of this clonotype. The CDR3 region has the DNA TGTGCCAGCAGTGGTTCTTATGGCTACACCTTC. Amino acid sequence: CASSGSYGYTF. V gene TRBV28 combines with J gene TRBJ1-2; D uncertain. V lost 5 bases and J lost 5, with 6 bases in between. Germline V lookup: CDR1 MDHEN, CDR2 SYDVKM. This CDR3 contains 11 residues.

The V call is TRBV18, the J call TRBJ2-3; 7 bases map to TRBD1. J gave up 4 bases and V 8 bases, and 6 bases lay outside the gene matches. Germline CDR1 reads KGHSH; CDR2 reads LQKENI. The CDR3 is 13 amino acids. The CDR3 DNA sequence: TGTGCCAGCCTACAGGGGATAGCAGATACGCAGTATTTT. As protein: CASLQGIADTQYF.

This clonotype was seen more than once but under ten times. The chain couples TRBV27 to TRBJ2-2; D unresolved. The V end was cut by 6 bases, the J end by 0 bases, with 8 bases between. This CDR3 is built from 14 residues. From germline, CDR1 is MNHEY and CDR2 SMNVEV (reference sequence). The CDR3, as DNA: TGTGCCAGCAGGGATTATCCGAACACCGGGGAGCTGTTTTTT. It specifies CASRDYPNTGELFF.

This clonotype has a handful of counts. J is TRBJ2-7 and V is TRBV5-1, with D perhaps matching TRBD1 (6 bases). The CDR3 length is 12 residues. Trimming took off 4 bases at V and 4 bases at J, with 9 bases between the two ends. Germline lookup yields CDR1 SGHRS and CDR2 YFSETQ. CDR3 coding DNA: TGCGCCAGCAGCACACAGGGATACGAGCAGTACTTC. Residues: CASSTQGYEQYF.

This clonotype was seen repeatedly, ten times or more. The gene calls are TRBV29-1 and TRBJ2-3; D possibly corresponds to TRBD2 (6 bases). V dropped 5 bases and J dropped 2 bases, with 11 bases sitting between them. Germline-derived CDR1 and CDR2 are SQVTM and ANQGSEA. CDR3 length: 13 residues. The CDR3 bases are TGCAGCGTTTCGGAGGGCTCCACAGATACGCAGTATTTT. This codes for CSVSEGSTDTQYF.

In this sample, this clonotype turned up many times. V and J are TRBV7-8 and TRBJ1-1; 7 bases match TRBD1. CDR3 length: 15 amino acids. Germline V gene sequence: CDR1 SGHVS, CDR2 FQNEAQ. The junction had 5 bases not matched to a gene; V was cut back by 1 base and J by 3 bases. The CDR3 reads CASSLGGTVDTEAFF. For the CDR3, the DNA is TGTGCCAGCAGCTTAGGGGGGACAGTTGACACTGAAGCTTTCTTT.

The sample holds many counts of this clonotype. The chain couples TRBV12-3 or TRBV12-4 to TRBJ2-1; D is perhaps TRBD2 (5 bases). This CDR3 has 15 residues. V was cut by 7 bases and J by 5 bases, with 18 bases left in between. Here the CDR3 reads CASNDGLTEDNEQFF. The DNA for the CDR3 is TGTGCCAGCAACGACGGCTTGACGGAGGACAATGAGCAGTTCTTC.

CDR3 protein: CASGLKEGTGISYEQYF. The DNA for the CDR3 is TGTGCTAGTGGTTTGAAGGAGGGGACAGGGATCTCCTACGAGCAGTACTTC. The rearrangement uses TRBV12-5 and TRBJ2-7; TRBD1 matches at 9 bases. Germline V CDR1 and CDR2: LGHNT, FRNRAP. The CDR3 runs to 17 residues. Trimming cost V 2 bases and J 0 bases; bases outside gene matches: 8.

The table lists this clonotype with a few counts. The chain employs TRBV19 and TRBJ2-5, with D perhaps TRBD1 (6 bases). The CDR3 is 15 amino acids. Deletions cut 6 bases from V and 4 bases from J, with 18 bases between. Per the germline V gene, CDR1 is LNHDA and CDR2 is SQIVND (reference sequence). The CDR3 nucleotides read TGTGCCAGTAGCATACCGGGACAAGAAACAGAGACCCAGTACTTC. Its protein is CASSIPGQETETQYF. The full variable domain, completed using reference TRBV19 and TRBJ2-5, is DGGITQSPKYLFRKEGQNVTLSCEQNLNHDAMYWYRQDPGQGLRLIYYSQIVNDFQKGDIAEGYSVSREKKESFPLTVTSAQKNPTAFYLCASSIPGQETETQYFGPGTRLLVL.

This clonotype was observed many times. V and J are TRBV6-1 and TRBJ1-1; 7 positions agree with TRBD1. The J segment lost 1 base and the V segment lost 6 bases, leaving 20 bases of the junction unmatched. The CDR3 spans 19 residues. Germline V gives CDR1 MNHNS, CDR2 SASEGT. CDR3 in DNA: TGTGCCAGCAGGGCCAGACAGGGAACGAGCCGCCGTTGGAACACTGAAGCTTTCTTT. Translated: CASRARQGTSRRWNTEAFF.

This clonotype was counted many times. The rearrangement uses TRBV12-3 or TRBV12-4 and TRBJ2-7; tentatively, D is TRBD1 (6 bases). The CDR3 totals 13 residues. The germline V and J ends were trimmed by 6 bases and 5 bases, with 14 bases remaining between them. CDR3 protein: CASSPGVFDEQYF. In nucleotides, the CDR3 is TGTGCCAGCAGCCCAGGGGTTTTTGACGAGCAGTACTTC.

V gene TRBV5-6 combines with J gene TRBJ2-3, with 7 bases aligning to TRBD2. V shed 0 bases and J 3 bases; nucleotides not matched to a gene: 7. The CDR3 contains 16 residues. Germline CDR1 is SGHDT and CDR2 is YYEEEE. The CDR3 nucleotides are TGTGCCAGCAGCTTGGCCGGGGGGACCGGAACAGATACGCAGTATTTT. Its protein product is CASSLAGGTGTDTQYF. The whole variable domain, remainder taken from reference TRBV5-6 and TRBJ2-3, is DAGVTQSPTHLIKTRGQQVTLRCSPKSGHDTVSWYQQALGQGPQFIFQYYEEEERQRGNFPDRFSGHQFPNYSSELNVNALLLGDSALYLCASSLAGGTGTDTQYFGPGTRLTVL.